The 20 T cell receptor beta chains below were found in one sample sequenced in a study of human T cells and chemical hapten exposure. TCRdb itself ran the RACE reads through MiXCR, one entry per CDR3 protein. The table includes some 79,000 distinct CDR3 sequences, over 6% detected once. Noted time point: patch test 1, 2 weeks after DPC sensitization. Documented treatment: therapeutic diphenylcyclopropenone sensitization with weekly scalp DPC. Sequenced material: whole blood, taken in connection with sensitization to the hapten diphenylcyclopropenone (DPC). These receptors originate from a woman in her thirties with alopecia areata. Some clones in this sample may be carry-over from other donors' samples.

This clonotype was counted at least ten times. V is TRBV6-5 and J is TRBJ2-3; D is unresolved. The CDR3 runs 16 residues. Trimming left V 1 base short and J 6 bases short, with 17 bases between. CDR1 is MNHEY and CDR2 is SVGAGI in the germline V gene. The CDR3 DNA reads TGTGCCAGCAGTTACTTCCCGCCTATTCTCGGGGATACGCAGTATTTT. It yields the protein CASSYFPPILGDTQYF.

Regarding this clonotype: A much larger clone is a single base away; this may be a read error. The rearrangement uses TRBV11-1 and TRBJ2-7; tentatively, D is TRBD2 (5 bases). The CDR3 loop spans 14 amino acids. V lost 4 bases and J 3 bases, leaving 13 bases between the germline ends. CDR1 is SGHAT, CDR2 FQDESV, per germline (reference sequence). The CDR3 DNA reads TGTGCCAGCAGCTCTAGACCCCGGGACTACGAGCAGTACTTC. It is translated as CASSSRPRDYEQYF.

Ten or more counts support this clonotype. The genes are TRBV29-1 and TRBJ2-1; weak D call: TRBD2 (5 bases). CDR3 length: 14 residues. Germline-derived CDR1 and CDR2 are SQVTM and ANQGSEA. The CDR3, as DNA: TGCAGTGTAGGGCCCTCGGGCAGACTAAGTGAGCAGTTCTTC. Its protein product is CSVGPSGRLSEQFF.

This clonotype was found a few times. This chain joins TRBV6-6 and TRBJ1-1; 7 positions match TRBD1. The ends lost 8 bases at V and 0 bases at J; junction bases unmatched: 3. Germline CDR1 is MNHNY and CDR2 is SVGAGI (reference sequence). The CDR3 is 13 residues long. In DNA form, the CDR3 reads TGTGCCAGCCGGGACAGCCTGAACACTGAAGCTTTCTTT. Protein product: CASRDSLNTEAFF.

This clonotype was detected many times. This chain links TRBV5-6 with TRBJ2-5, with a weak D call TRBD1 (6 bases). The CDR3 has 13 amino acids. The ends were cut back, 6 bases at V and 2 bases at J, with 11 bases in the middle. Germline assignment: CDR1 SGHDT and CDR2 YYEEEE. CDR3 loop: CASNGQKQETQYF. The CDR3 coding sequence is TGTGCCAGCAATGGACAGAAACAAGAGACCCAGTACTTC.

The J gene is TRBJ1-2, the V gene TRBV6-1; D unclear. Trimming removed 1 base at V and 4 bases at J, with 7 bases between. The CDR3 length is 13 residues. Germline V CDR1 and CDR2: MNHNS, SASEGT. The CDR3 spells CASSEEALYGYTF. In DNA form, the CDR3 reads TGTGCCAGCAGTGAAGAGGCCCTCTATGGCTACACCTTC.

This clonotype turned up a few times. The chain couples TRBV10-3 to TRBJ2-7, with D possibly TRBD1 on 6 matching bases. CDR1 is ENHRY, CDR2 SYGVKD, per germline. The CDR3 loop spans 14 amino acids. Trimming took off 3 bases at V and 6 bases at J, with 15 bases between the two ends. The CDR3 region has the DNA TGTGCCATCAGTGATTTACAGGGAGTGGGCGAGCAGTACTTC. Its translation is CAISDLQGVGEQYF.

Many counts were recorded for this clonotype. The chain employs TRBV5-1 and TRBJ2-7; 10 nucleotides align to TRBD1. The CDR3 consists of 18 residues. Germline trimming cut 0 bases from V and 0 bases from J; bases unmatched to any gene: 9. The V gene's germline CDR1 is SGHRS and CDR2 YFSETQ. CDR3 DNA: TGCGCCAGCAGCTTGGCCCCACCGGGACAGGGGTACTCCTACGAGCAGTACTTC. This encodes CASSLAPPGQGYSYEQYF. Complete variable domain (other parts from reference TRBV5-1 and TRBJ2-7): KAGVTQTPRYLIKTRGQQVTLSCSPISGHRSVSWYQQTPGQGLQFLFEYFSETQRNKGNFPGRFSGRQFSNSRSEMNVSTLELGDSALYLCASSLAPPGQGYSYEQYFGPGTRLTVT.

This clonotype was recorded at least ten times. The chain carries TRBV12-3 or TRBV12-4 and TRBJ2-3; 7 bases align to TRBD2. The CDR3 covers 15 residues. V was clipped by 3 bases and J by 2 bases; unmatched bases: 5. Here the CDR3 DNA reads TGTGCCAGCAGTTTTTGGCGGGGGACCACAGATACGCAGTATTTT. Amino acids: CASSFWRGTTDTQYF.

This clonotype was detected ten times or more. V gene TRBV20-1 combines with J gene TRBJ2-1; no definite D call. Trimming removed 3 bases at V and 0 bases at J, with 9 bases between. Looked up from germline, CDR1 is DFQATT and CDR2 is SNEGSKA (reference sequence). This CDR3 region has 14 residues. CDR3 nucleotide sequence: TGCAGTGCTAGGGTGGTGAACTCCTACAATGAGCAGTTCTTC. Translated, it gives CSARVVNSYNEQFF.

This clonotype occurred a few times. V is TRBV7-9 and J is TRBJ2-3; 13 bases line up with TRBD2. V shed 5 bases, J shed 6 bases, and the junction held 11 bases outside the gene matches. The CDR3 sequence is 17 residues long. Per germline, CDR1 SEHNR and CDR2 FQNEAQ (reference sequence). The CDR3 DNA is TGTGCCAGCAGCCCCAGGACTAGCGGGGGTTTCACGGATACGCAGTATTTT. Translation: CASSPRTSGGFTDTQYF.

This clonotype was observed at least ten times. CDR3 DNA sequence: TGTGCCAGCAGTTCGTCCGGGTGGACAGATACGCAGTATTTT. Translating gives CASSSSGWTDTQYF. The chain joins TRBV2 to TRBJ2-3; no clear D. The length of the CDR3 is 14 residues. Germline V lookup: CDR1 SNHLY, CDR2 FYNNEI. The V and J ends lost 5 bases and 3 bases respectively, with 12 bases between them.

This chain links TRBV5-6 with TRBJ2-7; D not certain. In germline, CDR1 is SGHDT, CDR2 YYEEEE. Trimming stripped 1 base from V and 0 bases from J, with 8 bases between. The CDR3 is 14 residues long. This CDR3 is CASSLSSNSYEQYF. CDR3 bases: TGTGCCAGCAGCTTGTCCAGTAACTCCTACGAGCAGTACTTC.

This clonotype was counted ten times or more. This chain connects TRBV5-5 to TRBJ1-1; D gene ambiguous. Per the germline V gene, CDR1 is SGHKS and CDR2 is YYEKEE (reference sequence). The CDR3 has 15 amino acids. The V end was cut by 0 bases, the J end by 3 bases, with 12 bases between. In DNA form, the CDR3 reads TGTGCCAGCAGCTTGGCCAGAGGGTTGTACACTGAAGCTTTCTTT. Protein: CASSLARGLYTEAFF. Using reference TRBV5-5 and TRBJ1-1 for the parts outside the CDR3, the full variable domain is DAGVTQSPTHLIKTRGQQVTLRCSPISGHKSVSWYQQVLGQGPQFIFQYYEKEERGRGNFPDRFSARQFPNYSSELNVNALLLGDSALYLCASSLARGLYTEAFFGQGTRLTVV.

This clonotype was recorded at least ten times. V usage is TRBV7-9 and J usage is TRBJ2-3, with TRBD1 identical over 8 bases. The CDR3 is made up of 15 amino acids. From germline, CDR1 is SEHNR and CDR2 FQNEAQ (reference sequence). V lost 4 bases, J lost 8 bases, and 11 bases stayed unmatched. This CDR3 reads CASSSGTGLWGTQYF. The CDR3 DNA is TGTGCCAGCAGCTCGGGGACAGGCCTGTGGGGTACGCAGTATTTT.

The table lists this clonotype with many counts. V usage is TRBV4-1 and J usage is TRBJ2-7; either TRBD1 or TRBD2 may fit D (5 bases each). V shed 3 bases and J shed 2 bases, with 20 bases lying between them. The CDR3 has 17 residues. The germline V gene encodes CDR1 MGHRA and CDR2 YSYEKL. The CDR3 region is CASSQVPGTSTPYEQYF. Written as DNA, the CDR3 is TGCGCCAGCAGCCAGGTACCCGGGACCTCCACTCCCTACGAGCAGTACTTC.

At least ten counts were recorded for this clonotype. The J gene is TRBJ1-1, the V gene TRBV6-5; D call uncertain. CDR1 and CDR2 (germline): MNHEY, SVGAGI. The CDR3 runs to 12 residues. Trimming removed 2 bases from V and 5 bases from J, with 6 bases in between. The CDR3 loop reads CASSYLGTEAFF. CDR3 sequence (DNA): TGTGCCAGCAGTTACCTAGGGACTGAAGCTTTCTTT.

This clonotype was seen at least ten times. The V call is TRBV6-1, the J call TRBJ2-7; TRBD2 is a possible D gene (6 bases). The CDR3 runs 14 residues. Germline lookup yields CDR1 MNHNS and CDR2 SASEGT. V gave up 8 bases and J gave up 3 bases, with 17 bases separating them. The CDR3: CASQREDLLYEQYF. Here the CDR3 DNA reads TGTGCCAGCCAAAGGGAGGACTTACTCTACGAGCAGTACTTC.

This sequence joins TRBV19 and TRBJ1-4; D is unclear. The CDR3 length is 14 residues. Trimming took off 3 bases at V and 3 bases at J, with 8 bases between the two ends. Germline CDR1 LNHDA, CDR2 SQIVND (reference sequence). The CDR3 DNA reads TGTGCCAGTAGTATCCGGACCTCTAATGAAAAACTGTTTTTT. This encodes CASSIRTSNEKLFF.

This clonotype was seen at least ten times. The chain recombines TRBV11-2 with TRBJ2-1; 11 bases fit TRBD2. The CDR3 has 16 amino acids. With V trimmed by 5 bases and J by 9 bases, 12 bases remained unmatched. Per the germline V gene, CDR1 is SGHAT and CDR2 is FQNNGV. CDR3 bases: TGTGCCAGCAGCGTCTCGCCTAGCGGGGGGAGGGTTGAGCAGTTCTTC. This translates into CASSVSPSGGRVEQFF.